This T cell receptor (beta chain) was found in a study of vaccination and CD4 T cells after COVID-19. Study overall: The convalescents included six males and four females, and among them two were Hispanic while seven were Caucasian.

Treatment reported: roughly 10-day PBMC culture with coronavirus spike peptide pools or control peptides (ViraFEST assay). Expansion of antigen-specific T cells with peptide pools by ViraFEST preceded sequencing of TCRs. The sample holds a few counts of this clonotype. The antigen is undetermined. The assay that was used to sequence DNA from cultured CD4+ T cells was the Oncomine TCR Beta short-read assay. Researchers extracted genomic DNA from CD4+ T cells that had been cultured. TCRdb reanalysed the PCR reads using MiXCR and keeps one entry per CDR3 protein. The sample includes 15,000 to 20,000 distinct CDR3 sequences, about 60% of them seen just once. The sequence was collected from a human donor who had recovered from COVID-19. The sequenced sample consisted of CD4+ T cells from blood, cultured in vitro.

In nucleotides, the CDR3 is TGCGCCAGCAGCTCACAGCACGATACGCAGTATTTT. The encoded protein is CASSSQHDTQYF. V gene TRBV5-1 combines with J gene TRBJ2-3; D remains unclear. Deletions cut 3 bases from V and 6 bases from J, with 8 bases between. This CDR3 is 12 amino acids long. In germline, CDR1 is SGHRS, CDR2 YFSETQ.